This TCR beta chain is drawn from a study of T cells in Graves' hyperthyroidism and ophthalmopathy. This clonotype was observed a few times. Its cognate antigen is unknown. The study, taken as a whole, reports: Ophthalmopathy and stable hyperthyroidism were told apart by a 13 V-J model. Among clonotypes expanded in thyroid above 0.001, most were also found in blood.

Exclusion criteria comprised uncontrolled infection, other autoimmune disease, pregnancy or lactation. Diagnosis rested on symptoms, serum thyroxine and TRAb, thyroid ultrasound, and orbital computed tomography. Authors of the study amplified TCR beta CDR3 regions from RNA transcripts. The HTBI primer set drove a first-round RT-PCR of the TCR CDR3. TCRdb used MiXCR to reprocess the multiplex PCR reads, holding one entry per CDR3 protein. The table shows 560,000 or so distinct CDR3 sequences, with around 42% occurring only once. V was pared by 7 bases and J by 4 bases, with 6 bases of the junction left unmatched. The V gene's germline CDR1 is SQVTM and CDR2 ANQGSEA. The CDR3 is 13 amino acids.

The source is a woman younger than 35 with Graves' hyperthyroidism. The rearrangement uses TRBV29-1 and TRBJ2-7; 11 bases are a match to TRBD2. The sequencing sample was made of peripheral blood or thyroid tissue (not recorded which). CDR3 loop: CSAQTSGTYEQYF. CDR3 in DNA: TGCAGCGCCCAGACTAGCGGGACTTACGAGCAGTACTTC.